This T cell receptor beta chain was sequenced for a study of cytomegalovirus exposure and HLA in healthy donors. Study-wide results and caveats: The productive fraction for most TCR beta V segments was about 87% or about 30% in an earlier analysis. Confirmation was obtained in vitro that a few CMV-associated chains are specific for CMV antigens.

About this clone itself: The antigen remains unidentified. Compared with germline, one end of the junction differs, possibly owing to a read error.

Use of 60 Vbeta and 13 Jbeta primers characterized the PCR. Sequencing used immunoSEQ multiplex PCR; TCRdb keeps in-frame clones, though not all of them. The data contain about 110,000 clones, 82% of them singletons. Specimen: PBMCs. The origin of this receptor is a man younger than 40 in good health and CMV-seropositive.

The CDR3 DNA reads TGTGCCAGCTCACCGGGAGAAGGGGGCCGGAACGCTGAAGCTTTCTTT. It encodes CASSPGEGGRNAEAFF. The V and J genes are TRBV18 and TRBJ1-1; 7 bases are a match to TRBD1. CDR3 size: 16 residues. Looked up from germline, CDR1 is KGHSH and CDR2 is LQKENI.